One sample yielded the 23 T cell receptor beta chains listed below, sequenced in a study of blood T cell repertoires in COVID-19. Here immunoSEQ multiplex PCR was the method, and the copy in TCRdb shows in-frame clones only, minus some. Of over 200,000 clones listed, 70% to 90% are singletons. Sequenced material: PBMCs or T cells enriched from blood (not recorded which). These receptors were collected from a woman in her forties or fifties who had recovered from COVID-19.

This chain uses TRBV28 with TRBJ1-2; TRBD1 aligns across 7 bases. V was pared by 6 bases and J by 4 bases, with 8 bases of the junction left unmatched. The CDR3 length is 14 residues. Germline V gives CDR1 MDHEN, CDR2 SYDVKM. The CDR3 is CASRLTGVGYGYTF. CDR3 coding DNA: TGTGCCAGCAGACTTACAGGGGTCGGCTATGGCTACACCTTC.

This clone was counted a single time. This chain connects TRBV7-2 to TRBJ1-2; D unresolved. There are 12 residues in the CDR3. The germline gives CDR1 SGHTA, CDR2 FQGNSA. Trimming pared 1 base from V and 5 bases from J, leaving 5 bases between. This chain's CDR3 is CASSLGEYGYTF. In DNA, the CDR3 is TGTGCCAGCAGCTTAGGGGAGTATGGCTACACCTTC.

The chain has TRBV5-4 and TRBJ2-2; D gene uncertain. There are 15 residues in the CDR3. Per germline, CDR1 SGHNT and CDR2 YYREEE (reference sequence). Deletions cut 3 bases from V and 0 bases from J, with 9 bases between. The CDR3 spells CASSSKRANTGELFF. CDR3 DNA sequence: TGTGCCAGCAGCTCCAAGCGAGCGAACACCGGGGAGCTGTTTTTT.

A single count supports this clone. The chain has TRBV7-8 and TRBJ2-7; a possible D gene is TRBD2 (6 bases). This CDR3 comprises 16 residues. Looked up from germline, CDR1 is SGHVS and CDR2 is FQNEAQ. The V gene lost 5 bases and the J gene lost 0 bases, with 17 bases spanning the gap. The CDR3 coding sequence is TGTGCCAGCAGCCCGGGGGTCCCCCCCTACTCCTACGAGCAGTACTTC. Its translation: CASSPGVPPYSYEQYF.

The V and J genes are TRBV5-1 and TRBJ2-1; TRBD1 matches at 12 bases. V lost 4 bases to trimming and J lost 8 bases; unmatched junction nucleotides: 7. CDR1 is SGHRS, CDR2 YFSETQ, per germline. The CDR3 sequence is 15 residues long. CDR3 coding DNA: TGCGCCAGCAGCGACGGGACAGGGGGCATTCATGAGCAGTTCTTC. Translating gives CASSDGTGGIHEQFF.

The chain combines TRBV5-5 with TRBJ2-1, with TRBD2 identical over 13 bases. The trim removed 4 bases at V and 12 bases at J, leaving 19 bases unmatched. The V gene's germline CDR1 is SGHKS and CDR2 YYEKEE (reference sequence). The CDR3 loop spans 18 amino acids. The CDR3 coding sequence is TGTGCCAGCAGCCAACCGGGACTAGCGGGACCCAAAATGAGCTCGCAGTTCTTC. Its protein product is CASSQPGLAGPKMSSQFF. Based on the CDR3 plus reference TRBV5-5 and TRBJ2-1, the full variable domain is DAGVTQSPTHLIKTRGQQVTLRCSPISGHKSVSWYQQVLGQGPQFIFQYYEKEERGRGNFPDRFSARQFPNYSSELNVNALLLGDSALYLCASSQPGLAGPKMSSQFFGPGTRLTVL.

The CDR3 nucleotides read TGTGCCAGCAGCTTAGAGGGGGCCCCCGGTCAGCTGTTTTTT. Translated: CASSLEGAPGQLFF. The J gene is TRBJ2-2, the V gene TRBV7-9, with 7 positions matching TRBD1. V shed 1 base, J shed 12 bases, and the junction held 8 bases outside the gene matches. The germline CDR1 and CDR2 sequences are SEHNR and FQNEAQ (reference sequence). The CDR3 length is 14 residues.

The sample holds a few counts of this clone. The rearrangement uses TRBV19 and TRBJ2-7, with D unresolved. The germline V and J ends were trimmed by 2 bases and 0 bases, with 8 bases remaining between them. CDR3 length: 14 residues. The germline V gene has CDR1 LNHDA and CDR2 SQIVND (reference sequence). The CDR3 sequence: CASSIIGVSYEQYF. For the CDR3, the DNA is TGTGCCAGTAGTATAATAGGAGTCTCCTACGAGCAGTACTTC.

The chain recombines TRBV10-3 with TRBJ2-1, with 11 bases that match TRBD1. Germline lookup yields CDR1 ENHRY and CDR2 SYGVKD. This CDR3 comprises 15 residues. Germline trimming cut 5 bases from V and 10 bases from J; bases unmatched to any gene: 10. The DNA of the CDR3 is TGTGCCATCAGTCCTCCGGGACAGGGGGTGAGGGAGCAGTTCTTC. It is translated as CAISPPGQGVREQFF.

This sequence joins TRBV2 and TRBJ1-5, with TRBD1 matching 7 bases. There are 15 residues in the CDR3. The V gene's germline CDR1 is SNHLY and CDR2 FYNNEI. Germline trimming cut 6 bases from V and 0 bases from J; bases unmatched to any gene: 5. DNA for the CDR3: TGTGCCAGCAGCGGACAGGAAAATAGCAATCAGCCCCAGCATTTT. Translation gives CASSGQENSNQPQHF.

This rearrangement joins TRBV29-1 to TRBJ2-7; 10 positions agree with TRBD2. V lost 4 bases to trimming and J lost 6 bases; unmatched junction nucleotides: 9. CDR3 length equals 14 residues. Germline V gene lookup returns CDR1 SQVTM and CDR2 ANQGSEA. CDR3 nucleotides: TGCAGCGTTGGGTGGGCTAGCGGGAGTAGCGAGCAGTACTTC. The encoded protein is CSVGWASGSSEQYF.

J is TRBJ2-7 and V is TRBV18; perhaps TRBD2 as D (6 bases). In germline, CDR1 is KGHSH, CDR2 LQKENI. The length of the CDR3 is 15 residues. The V and J ends lost 0 bases and 3 bases respectively, with 12 bases between them. CDR3 residues: CASSPPNTSCYEQYF. As DNA, the CDR3 is TGTGCCAGCTCACCACCAAATACTAGCTGCTACGAGCAGTACTTC. Together with reference TRBV18 and TRBJ2-7, the CDR3 gives the full variable domain: NAGVMQNPRHLVRRRGQEARLRCSPMKGHSHVYWYRQLPEEGLKFMVYLQKENIIDESGMPKERFSAEFPKEGPSILRIQQVVRGDSAAYFCASSPPNTSCYEQYFGPGTRLTVT.

This chain connects TRBV9 to TRBJ1-2; D is uncertain. Germline CDR1 reads SGDLS; CDR2 reads YYNGEE. There are 14 residues in the CDR3. The ends were cut back, 0 bases at V and 3 bases at J, with 9 bases in the middle. The CDR3 reads CASSVDQRDYGYTF. The CDR3 nucleotides are TGTGCCAGCAGCGTAGATCAGAGGGACTATGGCTACACCTTC.

This chain joins TRBV5-1 and TRBJ2-7; D possibly corresponds to TRBD2 (6 bases). The CDR3 loop spans 12 amino acids. The germline CDR1 and CDR2 sequences are SGHRS and YFSETQ. Trimming pared 1 base from V and 6 bases from J, leaving 8 bases between. The CDR3 loop is CASSLTSSEQYF. The DNA of the CDR3 is TGCGCCAGCAGCTTGACTAGCTCCGAGCAGTACTTC.

The V call is TRBV5-1, the J call TRBJ1-5; 9 bases agree with TRBD1. With V trimmed by 4 bases and J by 4 bases, 3 bases remained unmatched. The germline CDR1 and CDR2 sequences are SGHRS and YFSETQ. This CDR3 is built from 14 residues. The CDR3: CASSETGGNQPQHF. The DNA of the CDR3 is TGCGCCAGCAGCGAGACAGGGGGGAATCAGCCCCAGCATTTT.

This clone appeared once. J is TRBJ1-3 and V is TRBV29-1; TRBD1 aligns across 10 bases. Germline assignment: CDR1 SQVTM and CDR2 ANQGSEA. The CDR3 has 14 amino acids. V gave up 6 bases and J gave up 4 bases; unmatched junction bases: 6. DNA of the CDR3: TGCAGCGTACAAGACAGGGGGCGAGGAAACACCATATATTTT. Protein product: CSVQDRGRGNTIYF.

The chain is built from TRBV6-5 and TRBJ2-3, with TRBD2 matching 13 bases. The germline V gene encodes CDR1 MNHEY and CDR2 SVGAGI. This CDR3 contains 14 residues. V lost 9 bases, J lost 4 bases, and 4 bases stayed unmatched. In DNA, the CDR3 is TGTGCCAGTCTGACTAGCGGGAGGTCAGATACGCAGTATTTT. This translates into CASLTSGRSDTQYF.

The chain employs TRBV10-1 and TRBJ2-7; 11 bases align to TRBD2. V trimming: 3 bases; J trimming: 5 bases; junction bases outside the gene matches: 6. CDR1 and CDR2 (germline): WNHNN, SYGVQD (reference sequence). CDR3 length: 15 amino acids. CDR3 coding DNA: TGCGCCAGCAGTGAAACTAGCGGGAGTGAGAACGAGCAGTACTTC. Translated, it gives CASSETSGSENEQYF.

The CDR3 spells CASSSPPYGTDTQYF. CDR3 sequence (DNA): TGTGCCAGCAGCTCACCACCCTACGGCACAGATACGCAGTATTTT. This sequence joins TRBV7-6 and TRBJ2-3; no firm D call. Germline CDR1 and CDR2: SGHVS and FNYEAQ. The CDR3 runs 15 residues. Trimming left V 4 bases short and J 1 base short, with 12 bases between.

The chain links TRBV5-1 to TRBJ2-5, with TRBD1 matching over 7 bases. Germline V CDR1 and CDR2: SGHRS, YFSETQ. Trimming removed 4 bases from V and 3 bases from J; junction bases left unmatched: 9. The CDR3 runs to 15 residues. The CDR3 DNA sequence: TGCGCCAGCAGCATCATGGGACAGCCCAAAGAGACCCAGTACTTC. Translating gives CASSIMGQPKETQYF.

This clone has a handful of counts. The chain carries TRBV5-1 and TRBJ1-2; D ambiguous. The CDR3 has 15 amino acids. V lost 2 bases and J 1 base, leaving 12 bases between the germline ends. The germline CDR1 and CDR2 sequences are SGHRS and YFSETQ. The CDR3 coding sequence is TGCGCCAGCAGCTTTTCCGGGAATTATAACTATGGCTACACCTTC. It is translated as CASSFSGNYNYGYTF.

This chain connects TRBV7-6 to TRBJ1-2, with TRBD1 matching 8 bases. The length of the CDR3 is 15 residues. CDR1 and CDR2 from the germline V gene are SGHVS and FNYEAQ. V dropped 5 bases and J dropped 7; count of bases not matched to a gene: 12. Here the CDR3 reads CASSAIRDRKGGYTF. In DNA form, the CDR3 reads TGTGCCAGCAGCGCAATCCGGGACAGGAAAGGTGGCTACACCTTC.

The rearrangement uses TRBV10-3 and TRBJ2-6; possible D gene TRBD2, 6 bases. With 6 bases removed from V and 3 bases from J, the gap between germline ends came to 12 bases. The CDR3 has 15 amino acids. Germline CDR1 ENHRY, CDR2 SYGVKD. The CDR3 coding sequence is TGTGCCATCAGCCTCGGGGGAGGTGGGGCCAACGTCCTGACTTTC. This sequence encodes CAISLGGGGANVLTF.